This T cell receptor beta chain was profiled in a study of blood T cell repertoires in COVID-19 (dated by TCRdb to about 2020). Context from the whole study: Samples from collaborators originated in the United States, Italy and Spain and spanned both the acute and convalescent phases of COVID-19. A freely available public database, intended as a resource for researchers studying the immune response to SARS-CoV-2, is where the repertoires were released. Deeply sampled blood TCRbeta repertoires from subjects exposed to, actively infected with, or recovered from COVID-19 were included in the dataset. The samples were drawn from the first 160 participants of the ongoing ImmuneRACE study and from 1,254 subjects provided by 6 global collaborators. The material from the prospective study consisted of cDNA or gDNA derived from T cells, B-cell-depleted T cells, or PBMCs. HLA class I and class II types, where available, came from metadata supplied by the sample provider rather than from assay-based typing. Nearly every sample came with metadata listing a de-identified subject ID, COVID-19 status, age in years and sex.

The collaborating institutions used their own protocols to collect whole blood in K2EDTA tubes. For TCRbeta analysis, collaborators shipped samples in one of three forms: frozen whole blood, isolated PBMCs, or DNA extracted from either of those sample types. Paper-wide results and their limitations: Clinical and demographic metadata were provided uncurated, with the amount varying by source and participant.

The V and J ends are trimmed by 5 bases and 11 bases, leaving 16 bases between them. In the germline V gene, CDR1 corresponds to SGHTA and CDR2 to FQGNSA. The CDR3 sequence holds 14 residues, the cysteine and phenylalanine included. The kept DNA is CDR3 alone, 42 bases in frame from the first base. With regard to this clone: It has no known antigen specificity. Base qualities are not provided; no much larger clone lies one nucleotide away.

The immunoSEQ Assay, a bias-controlled multiplex PCR, was used to amplify TCRbeta CDR3 regions from genomic DNA. On the study's bioinformatics: The number of nucleated cells in each sample was estimated from the amplification of reference gene primers within the assay. To quantify the absolute abundance of each unique TCRbeta CDR3 rearrangement, sequence reads were collapsed and filtered. For each sample, productive Simpson clonality was calculated as the square root of Simpson's diversity index across productive rearrangements. TCRdb provides this immuneACCESS table in a form limited to in-frame rearrangements. Some clones are lacking; in checked studies, under half of them reflect an unresolved V gene, and why the rest are absent is not known. Clone size and the V and J calls come from that table; the DNA yielded D and trimming. In this sample the table shows around 180,000 clones, 80% to 85% of which occur a single time. The ten largest clones add up to under 5.5% of the sample.

The clonotype was recovered from a woman younger than 45 with acute or convalescent COVID-19. Recombination joined TRBV7-2 with TRBJ1-6; matching of 5 bases hints at TRBD1 as the D gene. Sequenced sample: peripheral blood. At the DNA level, the sequence is TGTGCCAGCAGCCCAGGGCTTTTTCGGGCACCCCTCCACTTT. It translates as CASSPGLFRAPLHF.